This is a list of T cell receptor beta chains from one sample in a study of blood T cell repertoires in COVID-19. Using immunoSEQ multiplex PCR, the repertoire was profiled, and TCRdb retains in-frame clones only, with some absent. The sample has 110,000 to 150,000 clones; about nine tenths are singletons. The sequenced sample was PBMCs or T cells enriched from blood (not recorded which). These receptor sequences come from a man aged 60 to 75 who had recovered from COVID-19. The CDR3 runs from the conserved cysteine through the conserved F or W. A D gene is named only where the DNA matches it firmly. Size tells how often a clone was seen (once, few, many) or the class of an expanded clone, and some rows leave it out.

CASSPSGSGVETQYF,TGCGCCAGCAGCCCCTCGGGTAGCGGGGTAGAGACCCAGTACTTC,TRBV5-1,-,TRBD2,TRBJ2-5
CASSPGSQETQYF,TGTGCCAGCAGCCCCGGGTCACAAGAGACCCAGTACTTC,TRBV7-3,-,-,TRBJ2-5
CASSQTTGIETQYF,TGTGCCAGCAGCCAAACAACAGGGATAGAGACCCAGTACTTC,TRBV5-6,-,-,TRBJ2-5
CASSVSPGGGQPQHF,TGTGCCAGTAGTGTCTCTCCAGGGGGAGGCCAGCCCCAGCATTTT,TRBV19,few,TRBD1,TRBJ1-5
CASSQGTALGRGAYEQYF,TGTGCCAGCAGCCAAGGGACGGCTCTTGGGCGGGGGGCCTACGAGCAGTACTTC,TRBV4-2,-,TRBD2,TRBJ2-7
CASRGGAEKLFF,TGTGCCAGCAGAGGGGGGGCCGAAAAACTGTTTTTT,TRBV28,-,-,TRBJ1-4
CASSPGQGEPQHF,TGTGCCAGCTCACCGGGACAGGGAGAGCCCCAGCATTTT,TRBV18,-,TRBD1,TRBJ1-5
CASSRGTGGLGELFF,TGTGCCAGCAGCCGCGGGACAGGGGGCCTCGGGGAGCTGTTTTTT,TRBV3-1/TRBV3-2,-,TRBD1,TRBJ2-2
CASSPRGGSTYEQYF,TGTGCCAGCAGCCCAAGGGGGGGCAGCACCTACGAGCAGTACTTC,TRBV7-9,-,-,TRBJ2-7
CATSDRGYEQYF,TGTGCCACTTCGGACAGGGGCTACGAGCAGTACTTC,TRBV24-1,few,TRBD1,TRBJ2-7
CSVRQGRGNSPLHF,TGCAGCGTTCGACAGGGGAGGGGTAATTCACCCCTCCACTTT,TRBV29-1,-,TRBD1,TRBJ1-6
CASSPQGAEDTQYF,TGTGCCAGCTCACCACAGGGGGCTGAAGATACGCAGTATTTT,TRBV18,-,TRBD1,TRBJ2-3
CASSERGSSNQPQHF,TGCGCCAGCAGTGAGCGAGGGTCGAGCAATCAGCCCCAGCATTTT,TRBV10-2,-,-,TRBJ1-5
CATGKQGAPNEKLFF,TGTGCCACCGGGAAGCAGGGGGCGCCTAATGAAAAACTGTTTTTT,TRBV15,-,TRBD1,TRBJ1-4
CSGSQGLGTEAFF,TGCAGCGGTTCCCAGGGGTTGGGAACTGAAGCTTTCTTT,TRBV29-1,-,-,TRBJ1-1
CASSQHRDRNTEAFF,TGTGCCAGCAGCCAGCACCGGGACAGAAACACTGAAGCTTTCTTT,TRBV7-8,-,TRBD1,TRBJ1-1
CASSIDRFAGAAFF,TGTGCCAGTAGTATAGATAGGTTCGCAGGGGCGGCTTTCTTT,TRBV19,-,-,TRBJ1-1
CASTSRTSGGEETQYF,TGCGCCAGCACCTCCAGGACTAGCGGGGGGGAAGAGACCCAGTACTTC,TRBV5-1,-,TRBD2,TRBJ2-5
CASSYRGLNSPLHF,TGTGCCAGCAGCTACAGGGGGCTGAATTCACCCCTCCACTTT,TRBV9,-,TRBD1,TRBJ1-6
CAWSLGQGGTDTQYF,TGTGCCTGGAGTTTGGGACAGGGGGGCACAGATACGCAGTATTTT,TRBV30,-,TRBD1,TRBJ2-3
CASSLENRRRGTGELFF,TGTGCCAGCAGTTTAGAAAACCGGAGGAGGGGAACCGGGGAGCTGTTTTTT,TRBV27,once,-,TRBJ2-2
CASSLGVAGYNEQFF,TGTGCCAGCTCCTTAGGGGTAGCGGGGTACAATGAGCAGTTCTTC,TRBV18,-,TRBD2,TRBJ2-1
CASTQGKGYTF,TGTGCCAGCACCCAGGGGAAGGGCTACACCTTC,TRBV12-3/TRBV12-4,-,-,TRBJ1-2
CAWRAHSGNTIYF,TGTGCCTGGAGAGCCCACTCTGGAAACACCATATATTTT,TRBV30,few,-,TRBJ1-3